This passage covers 21 T cell receptor beta chains from one sample sequenced in a study of blood T cell repertoires in COVID-19. Using immunoSEQ multiplex PCR, the repertoire was profiled, and TCRdb retains in-frame clones only, with some absent. This sample has about 370,000 clones, with around 89% found just once. The sequencing input was PBMCs or T cells enriched from blood (not recorded which). The receptors here all came from a man younger than 35 who had recovered from COVID-19.

The chain links TRBV7-3 to TRBJ2-1, with D perhaps matching TRBD2 (7 bases). The CDR3 loop spans 13 amino acids. The V end was cut by 1 base, the J end by 12 bases, with 13 bases between. Germline loops: CDR1 SGHTA, CDR2 FQGTGA. The CDR3 coding sequence is TGTGCCAGCAGCTTAAGTGTCGGGGGGCTGCAGTTCTTC. Translating it yields CASSLSVGGLQFF.

The rearrangement joins TRBV5-5 to TRBJ1-2; D perhaps matches TRBD1 (6 bases). CDR1 is SGHKS and CDR2 is YYEKEE in the germline V gene (reference sequence). V was clipped by 5 bases and J by 2 bases, with 19 bases between them. This CDR3 is built from 16 residues. The CDR3 loop is CASRRVGRGPNYGYTF. CDR3 coding DNA: TGTGCCAGCAGAAGGGTGGGCAGGGGTCCCAACTATGGCTACACCTTC. Supplemented by reference TRBV5-5 and TRBJ1-2, the full variable domain reads DAGVTQSPTHLIKTRGQQVTLRCSPISGHKSVSWYQQVLGQGPQFIFQYYEKEERGRGNFPDRFSARQFPNYSSELNVNALLLGDSALYLCASRRVGRGPNYGYTFGSGTRLTVV.

The chain recombines TRBV6-5 with TRBJ1-6; D might be TRBD1 (5 bases). V was trimmed by 2 bases and J by 2 bases, leaving 7 bases between them. The germline CDR1 and CDR2 sequences are MNHEY and SVGAGI. The CDR3 contains 15 residues. DNA for the CDR3: TGTGCCAGCAGTTACGCAGGGCCCTATAATTCACCCCTCCACTTT. Translating gives CASSYAGPYNSPLHF.

The genes are TRBV5-1 and TRBJ2-1; TRBD2 matches 10 bases. The CDR3 has 15 residues. V shed 1 base and J 10 bases; nucleotides not matched to a gene: 8. Germline V gene sequence: CDR1 SGHRS, CDR2 YFSETQ. The CDR3 nucleotides are TGCGCCAGCAGCTTGAGAAGCGGGGGGGCATCCGAGCAGTTCTTC. This sequence encodes CASSLRSGGASEQFF.

The chain uses TRBV5-8 and TRBJ2-1; TRBD1 aligns across 8 bases. From germline, CDR1 is SGHTS and CDR2 YDEGEE. V lost 1 base to trimming and J lost 0 bases; unmatched junction nucleotides: 3. The CDR3 has 16 amino acids. The CDR3 here is CASSLLTGGSYNEQFF. DNA of the CDR3: TGTGCCAGCAGCTTGCTAACAGGGGGCTCCTACAATGAGCAGTTCTTC.

The chain links TRBV19 to TRBJ2-2; D is perhaps TRBD2 (5 bases). The germline V gene encodes CDR1 LNHDA and CDR2 SQIVND (reference sequence). The V end was cut by 1 base, the J end by 0 bases, with 12 bases between. CDR3 length: 17 amino acids. CDR3 sequence: CASSIGRTRANTGELFF. For the CDR3, the DNA is TGTGCCAGTAGTATAGGCCGGACGCGGGCGAACACCGGGGAGCTGTTTTTT.

The chain employs TRBV18 and TRBJ1-4, with TRBD1 matching over 7 bases. V shed 2 bases and J 6 bases; nucleotides not matched to a gene: 6. CDR1 is KGHSH, CDR2 LQKENI, per germline. This CDR3 comprises 15 residues. As DNA, the CDR3 is TGTGCCAGCTCACCAGTCGACAGGGTATATGAAAAACTGTTTTTT. Translating gives CASSPVDRVYEKLFF.

The chain employs TRBV11-2 and TRBJ2-7; 9 bases line up with TRBD2. CDR3 size: 15 residues. After removal of 0 bases from V and 5 bases from J, the junction contained 5 bases not matched to a gene. The V gene's germline CDR1 is SGHAT and CDR2 FQNNGV. The CDR3 DNA follows: TGTGCCAGCAGCTTAGAGGCGGGAGGGTACCACGAGCAGTACTTC. It translates to CASSLEAGGYHEQYF.

This clone has a single count. This chain connects TRBV4-1 to TRBJ2-1; 7 nucleotides line up with TRBD2. CDR1 is MGHRA and CDR2 is YSYEKL in the germline V gene. This CDR3 spans 17 amino acids. With V trimmed by 2 bases and J by 1 base, 8 bases remained unmatched. CDR3 DNA sequence: TGCGCCAGCAGCCAAAGAGGTGGGACTATTTCCTACAATGAGCAGTTCTTC. It specifies CASSQRGGTISYNEQFF.

This clone was counted a single time. The chain joins TRBV10-2 to TRBJ2-7, with 9 bases that match TRBD2. V shed 8 bases, J shed 3 bases, and the junction held 5 bases outside the gene matches. CDR3 size: 13 residues. CDR1 and CDR2 (germline): WSHSY, SAAADI. CDR3 nucleotide sequence: TGCGCCAGCTGTAGGACTAGCGACTACGAGCAGTACTTC. It is translated as CASCRTSDYEQYF.

This clone was detected once. V usage is TRBV3-1 (or the pseudogene TRBV3-2) and J usage is TRBJ2-7; possibly TRBD1 for D (6 bases). Germline CDR1 reads LGHDT; CDR2 reads YNNKEL (reference sequence). V was cut by 1 base and J by 4 bases, with 20 bases left in between. The CDR3 runs 17 residues. CDR3 nucleotides: TGTGCCAGCAGCCAAGGCTCTGTAGGGCAGGGACATTACGAGCAGTACTTC. Its protein product is CASSQGSVGQGHYEQYF.

This sequence joins TRBV11-3 and TRBJ2-1, with D maybe TRBD2 (5 bases). From germline, CDR1 is SGHNT and CDR2 YENEEA. Trimming stripped 2 bases from V and 10 bases from J, with 12 bases between. The CDR3 has 13 amino acids. The CDR3 sequence is CASSLTLGGEQFF. The CDR3 DNA is TGTGCCAGCAGCTTAACCCTCGGAGGCGAGCAGTTCTTC.

V usage is TRBV19 and J usage is TRBJ1-6, with 9 positions matching TRBD1. J was trimmed by 7 bases and V by 5 bases; bases with no gene match: 6. The CDR3 is 15 residues long. Germline V gene sequence: CDR1 LNHDA, CDR2 SQIVND (reference sequence). The CDR3 here is CASSPRDRANSPLHF. CDR3 bases: TGTGCCAGTAGTCCCCGGGACAGGGCCAATTCACCCCTCCACTTT.

The J gene is TRBJ2-7, the V gene TRBV9, with 9 bases matching TRBD2. The CDR3 has 18 residues. Trimming removed 4 bases from V and 4 bases from J; junction bases left unmatched: 18. Germline CDR1 reads SGDLS; CDR2 reads YYNGEE. The CDR3 DNA sequence: TGTGCCAGCAGCCCGCTTTCTTCGAGCGGGGGGAGCTTTTACGAGCAGTACTTC. It translates to CASSPLSSSGGSFYEQYF.

The rearrangement uses TRBV27 and TRBJ2-2, with a tentative D call TRBD1 (6 bases). Germline V gene sequence: CDR1 MNHEY, CDR2 SMNVEV (reference sequence). V lost 4 bases, J lost 3 bases, and 6 bases lay in between. CDR3 length: 13 residues. This chain's CDR3 is CASSYRDTGELFF. The CDR3 coding sequence is TGTGCCAGCAGTTACAGGGACACCGGGGAGCTGTTTTTT.

The V and J genes are TRBV28 and TRBJ1-5, with a weak D call TRBD1 (6 bases). The CDR3 covers 15 residues. CDR1 is MDHEN and CDR2 is SYDVKM in the germline V gene. Trimming cost V 4 bases and J 4 bases, with 14 bases left between them. The CDR3 loop reads CASSSPPGQNQPQHF. DNA for the CDR3: TGTGCCAGCAGTTCCCCCCCCGGACAGAATCAGCCCCAGCATTTT. The entire variable domain, with the rest obtained from reference TRBV28 and TRBJ1-5, is as follows: DVKVTQSSRYLVKRTGEKVFLECVQDMDHENMFWYRQDPGLGLRLIYFSYDVKMKEKGDIPEGYSVSREKKERFSLILESASTNQTSMYLCASSSPPGQNQPQHFGDGTRLSIL.

The genes are TRBV28 and TRBJ2-2; 10 nucleotides line up with TRBD1. Trimming cost V 2 bases and J 4 bases; bases outside gene matches: 7. The CDR3 spans 17 residues. Germline-derived CDR1 and CDR2 are MDHEN and SYDVKM. CDR3 DNA: TGTGCCAGCAGTTTAGATTATGGACAGGGGGTCACCGGGGAGCTGTTTTTT. Translating it yields CASSLDYGQGVTGELFF.

This chain uses TRBV19 with TRBJ1-2; possible D gene TRBD1, 5 bases. The germline V and J ends were trimmed by 10 bases and 5 bases, with 20 bases remaining between them. The length of the CDR3 is 14 residues. Looked up from germline, CDR1 is LNHDA and CDR2 is SQIVND (reference sequence). CDR3 in DNA: TGTGCCACCCAAGAGCCGACAGCTTTATATGGCTACACCTTC. Translation gives CATQEPTALYGYTF.

The rearrangement uses TRBV28 and TRBJ1-6, with a possible D match to TRBD1 (5 bases). The CDR3 sequence is 16 residues long. Trimming left V 7 bases short and J 0 bases short, with 13 bases between. CDR1 and CDR2 (germline): MDHEN, SYDVKM. The CDR3 region is CASTLSGVSYNSPLHF. DNA for the CDR3: TGTGCCAGCACCCTTTCGGGGGTCTCCTATAATTCACCCCTCCACTTT.

The genes are TRBV6-5 and TRBJ2-5; 7 nucleotides agree with TRBD1. The trim removed 7 bases at V and 3 bases at J, leaving 11 bases unmatched. Germline loops: CDR1 MNHEY, CDR2 SVGAGI. The CDR3 extends over 15 amino acids. This CDR3 is CASISWTGTEETQYF. CDR3 in DNA: TGTGCCAGCATATCCTGGACCGGGACAGAAGAGACCCAGTACTTC.

The chain couples TRBV7-8 to TRBJ1-5, with no clear D. Between the trimmed V and J ends, which lost 6 bases and 10 bases, there was a span of 19 bases. Germline V gene lookup returns CDR1 SGHVS and CDR2 FQNEAQ. There are 14 residues in the CDR3. The CDR3 DNA follows: TGTGCCAGCAGTCACGGGCGGGCCCGGCAACCCCAGCATTTT. This codes for CASSHGRARQPQHF.